This TCR beta chain was captured by sequencing in a study of blood T cell repertoires in COVID-19. On the study more broadly: Whether acute or convalescent, the COVID-19 samples came from the United States, Italy and Spain. T cells, B-cell-depleted T cells, or PBMCs supplied cDNA or gDNA.

Original data processing: Reference gene primer amplification gave estimated nucleated cell counts. This table comes from immunoSEQ multiplex PCR, and its TCRdb copy is limited to in-frame clones, with some not included. V and J calls and clone size are given by that table; D and trimming were obtained from the DNA. The sample consists of some 97,000 clones, just over 90% of them appearing once. This sequence originates from a man between 50 and 59 years old with active COVID-19. The sequencing sample was made of peripheral blood.

This CDR3 reads CASSQEAGRSGNQPQHF. CDR3 in DNA: TGCGCCAGCAGCCAAGAGGCAGGGCGATCGGGCAATCAGCCCCAGCATTTT. The chain uses TRBV4-1 and TRBJ1-5, with a tentative D call TRBD1 (5 bases). There are 17 residues in the CDR3. Deletions cut 0 bases from V and 2 bases from J, with 14 bases between. The V gene's germline CDR1 is MGHRA and CDR2 YSYEKL.